The rows below give T cell receptor beta chains drawn from one sample of a study of OX40 agonist ivuxolimab in advanced cancers. The table came from immunoSEQ multiplex PCR; TCRdb's copy has only in-frame clones and leaves some out. The table includes some 77,000 clones, 86% detected once. The specimen comprised CD4+ or CD8+ T cells sorted from blood, sampled in a trial of the OX40 agonist ivuxolimab. These receptors originate from an adult with an advanced solid tumor such as melanoma, head and neck, liver or kidney cancer. Each CDR3 is given with its conserved first and last residue. A D gene is named only where the DNA matches it firmly. Clone size is not always given. Where it is, it says once, few, many or a class for expanded clones.

J,size,V,D,DNA,CDR3
TRBJ1-2,NA,TRBV5-8,NA,TGTGCCAGCAGCTTCCCCTATACAGGGCCCCATGGCTACACCTTC,CASSFPYTGPHGYTF
TRBJ2-7,NA,TRBV7-2,NA,TGTGCCAGCAGCTCGGACTGGCAGGCCTCCTACGAGCAGTACTTC,CASSSDWQASYEQYF
TRBJ2-1,NA,TRBV7-3,TRBD2,TGTGCCAGCAGCATTACTAGCGGGAGTTTTGATGAGCAGTTCTTC,CASSITSGSFDEQFF
TRBJ2-1,once,TRBV11-2,TRBD2,TGTGCCAGCAGCCGACTAGCGGACTCCTACAATGAGCAGTTCTTC,CASSRLADSYNEQFF
TRBJ2-3,NA,TRBV5-6,NA,TGTGCCAGCAGCTTGGTGGCGGCAGATACGCAGTATTTT,CASSLVAADTQYF
TRBJ2-5,NA,TRBV5-1,TRBD1,TGCGCCAGCAGCTCGGGACAGACTCAAGAGACCCAGTACTTC,CASSSGQTQETQYF
TRBJ1-3,NA,TRBV5-1,NA,TGCGCCAGCAGCCCAGGGAGCTCTGGAAACACCATATATTTT,CASSPGSSGNTIYF
TRBJ1-3,NA,TRBV9,NA,TGTGCCACCGCCTCTGGAAACACCATATATTTT,CATASGNTIYF
TRBJ2-2,NA,TRBV28,TRBD2,TGTGCCAGTACTGGACTAGCCGAGAAGGGGGAGCTGTTTTTT,CASTGLAEKGELFF
TRBJ2-3,NA,TRBV14,TRBD2,TGTGCCAGCAGCCCTATAGCGGGAGCTTGGGATACGCAGTATTTT,CASSPIAGAWDTQYF
TRBJ2-1,NA,TRBV27,NA,TGTGCCAGCAGTTTATGGGGGGTGCAAGGGATAAATGAGCAGTTCTTC,CASSLWGVQGINEQFF
TRBJ1-4,NA,TRBV18,NA,TGTGCCAGCTCACCACCCGCAGGGGTCCGGGAAAAACTGTTTTTT,CASSPPAGVREKLFF
TRBJ2-5,NA,TRBV30,NA,TGTGCCTGGAGTGGGGACAAAGAGACCCAGTACTTC,CAWSGDKETQYF
TRBJ2-3,NA,TRBV7-2,NA,TGTGCCAGCAGCTTCCGGAGGGGGCAGGGCACAGATACGCAGTATTTT,CASSFRRGQGTDTQYF
TRBJ1-2,once,TRBV21-1,NA,TGTGCCAGTGCCGGGACACAACTAAACTATGGCTACACCTTC,CASAGTQLNYGYTF
TRBJ2-7,NA,TRBV7-2,NA,TGTGCCAGCAGCTTAAGGTACGAGCAGTACTTC,CASSLRYEQYF
TRBJ2-7,NA,TRBV5-4,NA,TGTGCCAGCAGCTCCGGGACGGCTGACTACGAGCAGTACTTC,CASSSGTADYEQYF
TRBJ1-1,NA,TRBV11-2,NA,TGTGCCAGCAGTTCCCGCACCCCGAGGGCAACTGAAGCTTTCTTT,CASSSRTPRATEAFF
TRBJ2-7,NA,TRBV23-1,TRBD2,TGCGCCAGCAGTCAAGCACGGGGCCGGACTAGCGCAAAATACTACGAGCAGTACTTC,CASSQARGRTSAKYYEQYF
TRBJ1-5,once,TRBV6-6,TRBD1,TGTGCCAGCAGTCGACAGGGAGGTCAGCCCCAGCATTTT,CASSRQGGQPQHF
TRBJ2-1,few,TRBV7-8,TRBD1,TGTGCCACTAAAAGGGACAGGGGACGCGATGAGCAGTTCTTC,CATKRDRGRDEQFF
TRBJ1-1,NA,TRBV6-4,NA,TGTGCCAGCAGCCCCGGACACGGGTCGAACACTGAAGCTTTCTTT,CASSPGHGSNTEAFF
TRBJ2-1,once,TRBV5-1,NA,TGCGCCAGCAGCGCGGGACCCGACTACAATGAGCAGTTCTTC,CASSAGPDYNEQFF
TRBJ1-3,few,TRBV10-3,NA,TGTGCCATCAGTGGAGCGTCCGGAAACACCATATATTTT,CAISGASGNTIYF
TRBJ2-5,NA,TRBV2,NA,TGTGCCAGCACACCTCAGGGGCAGGTGGAGACCCAGTACTTC,CASTPQGQVETQYF
TRBJ2-5,NA,TRBV29-1,TRBD2,TGCAGCGTTCACAGGACTAGCGGCTCGCTGGGGACCCAGTACTTC,CSVHRTSGSLGTQYF
TRBJ2-3,NA,TRBV4-3,NA,TGCGCCAGCAGTACACTAGGTGGGGTAACAGATACGCAGTATTTT,CASSTLGGVTDTQYF
TRBJ2-7,NA,TRBV28,NA,TGTGCCAGCAGTCCAGCGGACACCTCCTACGAGCAGTACTTC,CASSPADTSYEQYF
TRBJ2-1,NA,TRBV28,TRBD2,TGTGCCAGCAGTTTATACGCGGGAGGGTCGTACAATGAGCAGTTCTTC,CASSLYAGGSYNEQFF
TRBJ2-3,NA,TRBV6-5,TRBD2,TGTGCCAGCGCTCGGGGAGGGGCCGAAGATACGCAGTATTTT,CASARGGAEDTQYF
TRBJ2-7,NA,TRBV6-6,NA,TGTGCCAGCAGCCGGAACCGGGACTTCGGCTACGAGCAGTACTTC,CASSRNRDFGYEQYF
TRBJ1-1,NA,TRBV5-6,NA,TGTGCCAGCAGCTGGGGGGTGACTGAAGCTTTCTTT,CASSWGVTEAFF
TRBJ2-3,NA,TRBV7-2,TRBD2,TGTGCCAGCAGCACGCGACTAGCGGGATCCACAGATACGCAGTATTTT,CASSTRLAGSTDTQYF
TRBJ1-1,NA,TRBV4-3,NA,TGCGCCAGCAGCCAAGATAGATGGAGGACTGAAGCTTTCTTT,CASSQDRWRTEAFF
TRBJ2-3,once,TRBV2,TRBD2,TGTGCCAGCTGGACTAGCGGGAGGGCGATAGATACGCAGTATTTT,CASWTSGRAIDTQYF
TRBJ1-5,NA,TRBV5-5,NA,TGTGCCAGCAGCAACAGGGAAAGCAATCAGCCCCAGCATTTT,CASSNRESNQPQHF
TRBJ2-7,few,TRBV29-1,NA,TGCAGCGTTTCCGGACAGCCCTACGAGCAGTACTTC,CSVSGQPYEQYF
TRBJ1-1,NA,TRBV18,TRBD1,TGTGCCAGCTCACTACAGGGGCAGAACACTGAAGCTTTCTTT,CASSLQGQNTEAFF
TRBJ2-1,NA,TRBV27,TRBD2,TGTGCCAGCAGGGGACTAGCGGGAGGGGTGCAGTTCTTC,CASRGLAGGVQFF
TRBJ2-1,NA,TRBV5-1,TRBD2,TGCGCCAGCAGCTTGACTAGCGGGGTCTCCAATGAGCAGTTCTTC,CASSLTSGVSNEQFF
TRBJ1-5,few,TRBV5-4,NA,TGTGCCAGCAGCTTCTACAATCAGCCCCAGCATTTT,CASSFYNQPQHF
TRBJ2-5,once,TRBV5-5,NA,TGTGCCAGCAGCTTCCGTGGGGAGACCCAGTACTTC,CASSFRGETQYF
TRBJ2-3,NA,TRBV7-2,TRBD1,TGTGCCAGCAGCAAGACAGGGGAGTATAGGGATACGCAGTATTTT,CASSKTGEYRDTQYF
TRBJ2-7,once,TRBV6-6,NA,TGTGCCAGCGTAGGACCTCACTCCTACGAGCAGTACTTC,CASVGPHSYEQYF
TRBJ1-2,NA,TRBV19,NA,TGTGCCAGTAGAAAAGGGGATGGCTACACCTTC,CASRKGDGYTF
TRBJ2-2,NA,TRBV19,TRBD2,TGTGCCAGTAGTAAGACTAGCGGGAGGGGCACCGGGGAGCTGTTTTTT,CASSKTSGRGTGELFF
TRBJ2-2,few,TRBV7-3,TRBD2,TGTGCCAGCGGGGGGACTAGCTCGAACACCGGGGAGCTGTTTTTT,CASGGTSSNTGELFF
TRBJ1-2,few,TRBV30,NA,TGTGCCTGGAGTATGCTGCCAGAGAAGGGTGGCTACACCTTC,CAWSMLPEKGGYTF
TRBJ2-1,few,TRBV7-9,TRBD1,TGTGCCAGCAGCGCCCCGGGACAGGCCTACAATGAGCAGTTCTTC,CASSAPGQAYNEQFF
TRBJ2-1,NA,TRBV5-4,TRBD1,TGTGCCAGCAGGAGGGACAGGGGCACCTACAATGAGCAGTTCTTC,CASRRDRGTYNEQFF
TRBJ1-1,NA,TRBV9,NA,TGTGCCAGCAGCGCGATACAGGGCGTCACTGAAGCTTTCTTT,CASSAIQGVTEAFF
TRBJ1-5,NA,TRBV5-8,TRBD1,TGTGCCAGCAGCTTGGGGACAGGGGATCAGCCCCAGCATTTT,CASSLGTGDQPQHF
TRBJ2-6,NA,TRBV19,NA,TGTGCCAGTAAGAGGAGCTCTGGGGCCAACGTCCTGACTTTC,CASKRSSGANVLTF
TRBJ1-2,NA,TRBV7-2,TRBD1,TGTGCCAGCAGCCGGGGACAGACCTATGGCTACACCTTC,CASSRGQTYGYTF
TRBJ1-5,NA,TRBV28,TRBD1,TGTGCCAGCAGTCGACCACCCGGGACAGGGGGACAGCCCCAGCATTTT,CASSRPPGTGGQPQHF
TRBJ2-1,NA,TRBV19,NA,TGTGCCAGTAGTATAAGCGCCCCGAGCTCCTACAATGAGCAGTTCTTC,CASSISAPSSYNEQFF